This passage covers 13 T cell receptor beta chains from one sample sequenced in a study of CD8 T cells in ankylosing spondylitis. Each CDR3 protein gets one entry after TCRdb re-called the 5' RACE reads with MiXCR. The sample holds 250,000 to 350,000 distinct CDR3 sequences; less than 25% are singletons and the top ten take around 3.2%. Sequenced sample: blood, either unsorted or a sorted T cell fraction (not recorded which). These receptors were collected from a female donor with ankylosing spondylitis or in good health (not recorded which).

The chain links TRBV6-1 to TRBJ1-1; 7 nucleotides agree with TRBD1. The J segment lost 0 bases and the V segment lost 8 bases, leaving 6 bases of the junction unmatched. CDR1 and CDR2 from the germline V gene are MNHNS and SASEGT. The CDR3 consists of 14 residues. CDR3 residues: CASSSGGLNTEAFF. For the CDR3, the DNA is TGTGCCAGCTCTTCAGGGGGGTTGAACACTGAAGCTTTCTTT.

This clonotype was picked up many times. The chain links TRBV5-1 to TRBJ2-3, with 10 bases matching TRBD2. The CDR3 is 15 residues long. V was pared by 5 bases and J by 3 bases, with 6 bases of the junction left unmatched. Germline assignment: CDR1 SGHRS and CDR2 YFSETQ. This CDR3 is CASSPSGRATDTQYF. In nucleotides, the CDR3 is TGCGCCAGCAGTCCAAGCGGGAGGGCGACAGATACGCAGTATTTT.

V usage is TRBV20-1 and J usage is TRBJ1-4; tentatively, D is TRBD1 (5 bases). V was cut by 7 bases and J by 8 bases, with 26 bases left in between. The CDR3 runs to 16 residues. Germline V lookup: CDR1 DFQATT, CDR2 SNEGSKA (reference sequence). The CDR3: CSVTRYLGPRWEKLFF. For the CDR3, the DNA is TGCAGTGTAACTCGTTATTTGGGACCACGATGGGAAAAACTGTTTTTT.

This sequence joins TRBV12-3 or TRBV12-4 and TRBJ2-3; 7 bases are a match to TRBD2. Unmatched junction bases numbered 5, after V lost 6 bases and J lost 2 bases. There are 14 residues in the CDR3. As DNA, the CDR3 is TGTGCCAGCAGACTGACTAGCCCCACAGATACGCAGTATTTT. Translation gives CASRLTSPTDTQYF.

This chain uses TRBV7-2 with TRBJ2-3; a possible D gene is TRBD2 (6 bases). The CDR3 extends over 13 amino acids. Trimming took off 3 bases at V and 4 bases at J, with 8 bases between the two ends. Germline V gene data show CDR1 as SGHTA and CDR2 as FQGNSA. The CDR3 DNA follows: TGTGCCAGCAGCTTGATAGCGGCAGATACGCAGTATTTT. Translation: CASSLIAADTQYF.

The chain joins TRBV7-2 to TRBJ2-3, with D perhaps given as TRBD1 or TRBD2 (5 bases each). The CDR3 totals 15 residues. Trimming cost V 5 bases and J 2 bases, with 14 bases left between them. Germline CDR1 is SGHTA and CDR2 is FQGNSA. The CDR3 is CASSASGTNTDTQYF. The CDR3 DNA sequence: TGTGCCAGCAGCGCTTCCGGGACCAACACAGATACGCAGTATTTT. The whole variable domain, filled in from reference TRBV7-2 and TRBJ2-3, reads GAGVSQSPSNKVTEKGKDVELRCDPISGHTALYWYRQSLGQGLEFLIYFQGNSAPDKSGLPSDRFSAERTGGSVSTLTIQRTQQEDSAVYLCASSASGTNTDTQYFGPGTRLTVL.

This clonotype came up many times. The chain is built from TRBV29-1 and TRBJ1-1; D might be TRBD1 (6 bases). The CDR3 covers 14 residues. V gave up 4 bases and J gave up 2 bases, with 14 bases separating them. Looked up from germline, CDR1 is SQVTM and CDR2 is ANQGSEA. The CDR3: CSVGGADINTEAFF. The CDR3 coding sequence is TGCAGCGTTGGGGGGGCAGACATCAACACTGAAGCTTTCTTT. The full variable domain, completed using reference TRBV29-1 and TRBJ1-1, is SAVISQKPSRDICQRGTSLTIQCQVDSQVTMMFWYRQQPGQSLTLIATANQGSEATYESGFVIDKFPISRPNLTFSTLTVSNMSPEDSSIYLCSVGGADINTEAFFGQGTRLTVV.

This clonotype was found a few times. This chain links TRBV29-1 with TRBJ2-7; perhaps TRBD1 as D (5 bases). Germline-derived CDR1 and CDR2 are SQVTM and ANQGSEA. V shed 6 bases and J shed 0 bases, with 12 bases lying between them. The CDR3 has 13 residues. As DNA, the CDR3 is TGCAGCGTGACAGTTTTAAGCTCCTACGAGCAGTACTTC. As protein: CSVTVLSSYEQYF.

The genes are TRBV20-1 and TRBJ2-3; the D gene is possibly TRBD1 (6 bases). CDR3 size: 12 residues. V gave up 4 bases and J gave up 6 bases, with 11 bases separating them. The germline V gene encodes CDR1 DFQATT and CDR2 SNEGSKA (reference sequence). In DNA form, the CDR3 reads TGCAGTGCTATTTCCCAGGGGGATACGCAGTATTTT. It encodes CSAISQGDTQYF.

The gene calls are TRBV7-7 and TRBJ2-3; TRBD1 matches at 8 bases. This CDR3 has 14 amino acids. CDR1 is SSHAT and CDR2 is FNYEAQ in the germline V gene (reference sequence). V was clipped by 5 bases and J by 4 bases; unmatched bases: 5. CDR3 residues: CASSLGQVPDTQYF. CDR3 sequence (DNA): TGTGCCAGCAGCCTGGGACAGGTACCAGATACGCAGTATTTT. The full variable domain, completed using reference TRBV7-7 and TRBJ2-3, is GAGVSQSPRYKVTKRGQDVTLRCDPISSHATLYWYQQALGQGPEFLTYFNYEAQPDKSGLPSDRFSAERPEGSISTLTIQRTEQRDSAMYRCASSLGQVPDTQYFGPGTRLTVL.

The chain uses TRBV27 and TRBJ1-2; 7 bases fit TRBD1. With V trimmed by 4 bases and J by 7 bases, 6 bases remained unmatched. The CDR3 is made up of 13 amino acids. Germline values: CDR1 MNHEY, CDR2 SMNVEV (reference sequence). This CDR3 is CASSSYRGGGYTF. The CDR3 DNA sequence: TGTGCCAGCAGTTCCTACAGGGGAGGTGGCTACACCTTC.

The chain employs TRBV20-1 and TRBJ2-1; 8 bases align to TRBD2. Germline trimming cut 4 bases from V and 8 bases from J; bases unmatched to any gene: 13. Looked up from germline, CDR1 is DFQATT and CDR2 is SNEGSKA (reference sequence). The CDR3 contains 15 residues. CDR3 in amino acids: CSATPRGSGRDEQFF. CDR3 in DNA: TGCAGTGCTACCCCCCGGGGGAGCGGGAGAGATGAGCAGTTCTTC.

This clonotype was recorded many times. This chain connects TRBV12-3 or TRBV12-4 to TRBJ2-1; tentative D call: TRBD1 (5 bases). CDR3 length: 11 residues. V lost 7 bases to trimming and J lost 4 bases, with 5 bases between them. The CDR3 loop is CASTGYNEQFF. The CDR3, as DNA: TGTGCCAGCACAGGGTACAATGAGCAGTTCTTC.